The sequence of this TCR beta chain was determined in a study of Graves' ophthalmopathy and Graves' hyperthyroidism. Other autoimmune disease, uncontrolled infection, pregnancy and lactation led to exclusion. 10 ml of fresh blood yielded the PBMCs by density gradient. The TCR beta CDR3 regions underwent amplification from RNA transcripts. HTBI-primed RT-PCR formed the first round, and a multiplex PCR formed the second. TCRdb ran MiXCR on the multiplex PCR reads and lists one entry per CDR3 protein. The table records some 750,000 distinct CDR3 sequences, around 40% of them present only once. Germline CDR1 and CDR2: SEHNR and FQNEAQ (reference sequence). This CDR3 contains 14 residues. Trimming shortened V by 2 bases and J by 4 bases, and 11 bases separated the two germline ends.

Material: peripheral blood. This clonotype originated in an adult man with Graves' ophthalmopathy. The rearrangement joins TRBV7-9 to TRBJ2-5; no firm D call. The CDR3 protein is CASSLFTSAETQYF. The DNA of the CDR3 is TGTGCCAGCAGCTTATTTACCTCCGCAGAGACCCAGTACTTC.